The clone carrying this T cell receptor beta chain showed up many times. Its target is not known. This CDR3 spans 14 amino acids. V shed 5 bases and J 5 bases; nucleotides not matched to a gene: 7. The germline V gene has CDR1 MGHRA and CDR2 YSYEKL. Template switching added a universal primer site; cDNA carried unique molecular identifiers. Each CDR3 protein is one row after TCRdb ran MiXCR on the 5' RACE reads. The table has hundreds of thousands of distinct CDR3 sequences, roughly a tenth seen once; the top ten hold about 5.2%. The data stem from a study of identical twins. Study conclusions and caveats: Insertion counts were lower in abundant cord blood beta clonotypes, a trend that memory repertoires did not show. It was possible that invariant MAIT and iNKT cells partly confounded the zero-insertion analyses. Conclusions relied on cross-sectional statistical analysis, not following the same donors.

Source material: memory (CD45RO+) T cells sorted from blood. The clonotype comes from a woman aged 18-29 years in good health. J is TRBJ1-2 and V is TRBV4-1; 8 positions agree with TRBD1. The CDR3 DNA reads as TGCGCCAGCAGCTCACTCACAGGGGGGTATGGCTACACCTTC. Translating it yields CASSSLTGGYGYTF.